A selection of T cell receptor beta chains follows, all from one sample in a study of blood T cell repertoires in COVID-19. Data came from immunoSEQ multiplex PCR; TCRdb stores just in-frame clones and leaves some out. The table includes around 400,000 clones, over 75% detected once. The material sequenced was peripheral blood. Receptor source: an older woman with COVID-19, enrolled during active disease. Both conserved end residues are part of each CDR3. The order of the fields is J gene, V gene, D gene, clone size, CDR3 DNA, CDR3 protein. The D gene is left open where the match is weak. Clone size, where shown, is once, few, many, or a class for clones that have expanded.

TRBJ1-2 | TRBV4-2 | TRBD1 | . | TGTGCCAGCAGCCAAGCAGGGGGCGGGGATGGCTACACCTTC | CASSQAGGGDGYTF
TRBJ2-3 | TRBV5-8 | TRBD1 | . | TGTGCCAGCACAGACAGGGGTAGCACAGATACGCAGTATTTT | CASTDRGSTDTQYF
TRBJ1-1 | TRBV29-1 | . | few | TGCAGCGACAGGGACGGGGCCACTGAAGCTTTCTTT | CSDRDGATEAFF
TRBJ1-4 | TRBV7-9 | TRBD1 | . | TGTGCCAGCAGCTCAAGGGGGACAGGGGACGAAAAACTGTTTTTT | CASSSRGTGDEKLFF
TRBJ2-1 | TRBV5-4 | . | . | TGTGCCAGCAGCTTGTACCTCAGGATCGGGGGTCGTCACAATGAGCAGTTCTTC | CASSLYLRIGGRHNEQFF
TRBJ2-3 | TRBV5-1 | . | once | TGCGCCAGCAGATTGAGACCGGGTCCTGGAGATACGCAGTATTTT | CASRLRPGPGDTQYF
TRBJ2-2 | TRBV6-6 | TRBD2 | once | TGTGCCAGCAAGATTGACGGGGGGGCCGCCGGGGAGCTGTTTTTT | CASKIDGGAAGELFF
TRBJ1-5 | TRBV6-5 | . | . | TGTGCCAGCAGTTCGGGCTCCGGGGGGACCCAGCATTTT | CASSSGSGGTQHF
TRBJ2-7 | TRBV28 | . | . | TGTGCCAGCAGTTCGGGACCTCTAGCGTCCTCCTACGAGCAGTACTTC | CASSSGPLASSYEQYF
TRBJ1-3 | TRBV3-1/TRBV3-2 | . | . | TGTGCCAGCAGCCTGCAGGCTACGGGGGGAAACACCATATATTTT | CASSLQATGGNTIYF
TRBJ2-3 | TRBV12-3/TRBV12-4 | TRBD1 | . | TGTGCCAGCAGTTTTGGGACAGGACCGCAGTATTTT | CASSFGTGPQYF
TRBJ2-7 | TRBV25-1 | . | . | TGTGCCAGCAGTGTGGGCCAGGGATCTGGCGAGCAGTACTTC | CASSVGQGSGEQYF
TRBJ1-6 | TRBV5-4 | TRBD1 | . | TGTGCCAGCAGCCCGGGGCTAGGACAGGGGAATTCACCCCTCCACTTT | CASSPGLGQGNSPLHF
TRBJ1-5 | TRBV30 | . | . | TGTGCCTGGAGTCTAGGGAGTAGTCGCAATCAGCCCCAGCATTTT | CAWSLGSSRNQPQHF
TRBJ1-3 | TRBV28 | . | . | TGTGCCAGCACGACCGAGGACAGTATACGCTCTGGAAACACCATATATTTT | CASTTEDSIRSGNTIYF
TRBJ2-1 | TRBV25-1 | TRBD1 | . | TGTGCCAGCAGTGAAAGAGACAGGGGGGTATACAATGAGCAGTTCTTC | CASSERDRGVYNEQFF
TRBJ1-1 | TRBV5-1 | . | . | TGCGCCAGCAGCGTGGGGACCGGGAGGGTGAACACTGAAGCTTTCTTT | CASSVGTGRVNTEAFF
TRBJ2-1 | TRBV5-1 | . | . | TGCGCCAGCAGCTTGAATACGCGGTACAATGAGCAGTTCTTC | CASSLNTRYNEQFF
TRBJ1-1 | TRBV7-8 | . | . | TGTGCCAGCAGCTTGAGCGGCAGTCTGAACACTGAAGCTTTCTTT | CASSLSGSLNTEAFF
TRBJ1-1 | TRBV5-1 | . | . | TGCGCCAGCAGCTTGGACAGGGTCGGCACTGAAGCTTTCTTT | CASSLDRVGTEAFF
TRBJ1-2 | TRBV5-1 | TRBD1 | . | TGCGCCAGCAGCCCGCCGGGACAGACCTATGGCTACACCTTC | CASSPPGQTYGYTF
TRBJ1-2 | TRBV6-5 | TRBD1 | . | TGTGCCAGCAGTTCCTCCCAACAGGGGCACTATGGCTACACCTTC | CASSSSQQGHYGYTF
TRBJ2-5 | TRBV10-3 | TRBD2 | . | TGTGCCACCCGTGGGACTAGCGGGGCCCAAGAGACCCAGTACTTC | CATRGTSGAQETQYF
TRBJ2-3 | TRBV4-1 | . | . | TGCGCCAGCAGCCAACGGGACTCCGGTAGTCCAGATACGCAGTATTTT | CASSQRDSGSPDTQYF
TRBJ2-2 | TRBV5-1 | . | . | TGCGCCAGCAGCTCTTCGAACACCGGGGAGCTGTTTTTT | CASSSSNTGELFF
TRBJ1-5 | TRBV5-4 | . | . | TGTGCCAGCAGCTGGGGGGAGGGTCAGCCCCAGCATTTT | CASSWGEGQPQHF
TRBJ1-5 | TRBV10-2 | . | few | TGCGCCAGCAGTGAGACAGCTCCCAATCAGCCCCAGCATTTT | CASSETAPNQPQHF
TRBJ1-2 | TRBV6-5 | . | . | TGTGCCAGCAGTTCGGGGGTAGGCTACACCTTC | CASSSGVGYTF
TRBJ1-1 | TRBV5-5 | . | once | TGTGCCAGCAGCTTGCAGGTAATTTTGAACACTGAAGCTTTCTTT | CASSLQVILNTEAFF
TRBJ1-1 | TRBV3-1/TRBV3-2 | . | once | TGTGCCAGCAGCCAAGTGGTGGGCTTGGACACTGAAGCTTTCTTT | CASSQVVGLDTEAFF
TRBJ1-1 | TRBV10-3 | . | . | TGTGCCATCAGTGATCTCGGCGGGGGAAAGGTTGAAGCTTTCTTT | CAISDLGGGKVEAFF
TRBJ2-7 | TRBV29-1 | . | . | TGCAGCGTTGAAGATCCCAGTCGCTCCTACGAGCAGTACTTC | CSVEDPSRSYEQYF
TRBJ2-3 | TRBV28 | TRBD1 | . | TGTGCCAGCACCGACAGGGGGCGGTCAGATACGCAGTATTTT | CASTDRGRSDTQYF
TRBJ2-7 | TRBV5-4 | TRBD1 | . | TGTGCCAGCAGCTTGGTCCTCCCAGGGGGCTACGAGCAGTACTTC | CASSLVLPGGYEQYF
TRBJ2-7 | TRBV5-6 | . | . | TGTGCCAGCAGCCGTAGGGGGTGGGGGACGGTCTCCTACGAGCAGTACTTC | CASSRRGWGTVSYEQYF
TRBJ2-3 | TRBV18 | . | once | TGTGCCAGCTCGGAGGGTATGGGCACAGATACGCAGTATTTT | CASSEGMGTDTQYF
TRBJ1-2 | TRBV28 | TRBD1 | . | TGTGCCAGCAGTTTAGGAGGGACAGGGCCCTATGGCTACACCTTC | CASSLGGTGPYGYTF
TRBJ2-1 | TRBV9 | TRBD2 | . | TGTGCCAGCAGCGCGGGGACTAGCGGGGGGGCCAGGGAGCAGTTCTTC | CASSAGTSGGAREQFF
TRBJ2-1 | TRBV10-1 | . | few | TGCGCCAGCAGTGATAGAGGTGGGGCATGGGGCGATGAGCAGTTCTTC | CASSDRGGAWGDEQFF
TRBJ1-2 | TRBV5-4 | . | . | TGTGCCACCTACTCCTTCACTAACTATGGCTACACCTTC | CATYSFTNYGYTF
TRBJ1-6 | TRBV28 | TRBD1 | . | TGTGCCAGCAGTTTATTCCCGGGACAGGGAGGTTCACCCCTCCACTTT | CASSLFPGQGGSPLHF
TRBJ1-2 | TRBV25-1 | . | many | TGTGCCAGCAGTCCTCGCCCGGACGGGGGCTATGGCTACACCTTC | CASSPRPDGGYGYTF
TRBJ2-6 | TRBV19 | . | . | TGTGCCAGTACCCGAACTTGGGGGGGCTATGGGGCCAACGTCCTGACTTTC | CASTRTWGGYGANVLTF
TRBJ1-1 | TRBV19 | . | . | TGTGCCAGTAGTTGGGGCAGGAACACTGAAGCTTTCTTT | CASSWGRNTEAFF